These 2 T cell receptor beta chains were all obtained from the same sample, sequenced in a study of blood T cells in healthy people across ages. Using a J-beta primer mix together with a sample-barcoded 5' primer, a second PCR was run for about 7 to 12 cycles. TCRdb used MiXCR to reprocess the 5' RACE reads, holding one entry per CDR3 protein. This sample has about 970,000 distinct CDR3 sequences, with roughly half found just once. Sequenced input: blood. Source of these receptors: a woman aged 55-70 years in good health.

The V call is TRBV6-6, the J call TRBJ2-5; TRBD1 matches at 12 bases. Germline V gene data show CDR1 as MNHNY and CDR2 as SVGAGI (reference sequence). This CDR3 comprises 15 residues. After removal of 5 bases from V and 5 bases from J, the junction contained 6 bases not matched to a gene. The CDR3 spells CASSTGTGGRETQYF. CDR3 DNA sequence: TGTGCCAGCAGTACGGGGACAGGGGGCAGGGAGACCCAGTACTTC.

The V and J genes are TRBV4-3 and TRBJ2-1; D is ambiguous. Germline V gene data show CDR1 as LGHNA and CDR2 as YSLEER. The CDR3 loop spans 15 amino acids. V shed 0 bases and J shed 4 bases, with 10 bases lying between them. The CDR3 loop reads CASSQDGLEYNEQFF. In DNA, the CDR3 is TGCGCCAGCAGCCAAGATGGGTTAGAATACAATGAGCAGTTCTTC.